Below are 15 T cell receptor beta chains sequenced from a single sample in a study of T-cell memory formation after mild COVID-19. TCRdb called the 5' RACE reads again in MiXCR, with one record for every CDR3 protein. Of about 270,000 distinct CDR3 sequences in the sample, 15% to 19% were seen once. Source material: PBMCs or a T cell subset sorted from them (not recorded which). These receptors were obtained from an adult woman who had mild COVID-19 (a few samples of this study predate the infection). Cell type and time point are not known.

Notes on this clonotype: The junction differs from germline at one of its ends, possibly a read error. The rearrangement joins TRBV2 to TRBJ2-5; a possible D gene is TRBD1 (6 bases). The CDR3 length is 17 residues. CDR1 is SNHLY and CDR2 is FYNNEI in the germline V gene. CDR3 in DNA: TGTGCCAGCAGCGCCAACCGTAATCAGGGGCTGCAAGGGACCCAGTACTTC. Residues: CASSANRNQGLQGTQYF.

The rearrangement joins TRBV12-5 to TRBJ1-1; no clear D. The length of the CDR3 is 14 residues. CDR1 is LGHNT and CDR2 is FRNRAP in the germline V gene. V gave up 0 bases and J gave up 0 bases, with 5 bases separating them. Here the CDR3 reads CASGLVELNTEAFF. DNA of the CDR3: TGTGCTAGTGGTTTGGTAGAGCTGAACACTGAAGCTTTCTTT. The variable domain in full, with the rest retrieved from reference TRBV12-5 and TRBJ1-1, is DARVTQTPRHKVTEMGQEVTMRCQPILGHNTVFWYRQTMMQGLELLAYFRNRAPLDDSGMPKDRFSAEMPDATLATLKIQPSEPRDSAVYFCASGLVELNTEAFFGQGTRLTVV.

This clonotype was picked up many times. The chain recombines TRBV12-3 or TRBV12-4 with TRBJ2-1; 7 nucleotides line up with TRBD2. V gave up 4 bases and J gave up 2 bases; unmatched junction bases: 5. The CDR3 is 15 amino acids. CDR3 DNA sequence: TGTGCCAGCAGTTCCCCTAGCGGAGCCTACAATGAGCAGTTCTTC. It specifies CASSSPSGAYNEQFF.

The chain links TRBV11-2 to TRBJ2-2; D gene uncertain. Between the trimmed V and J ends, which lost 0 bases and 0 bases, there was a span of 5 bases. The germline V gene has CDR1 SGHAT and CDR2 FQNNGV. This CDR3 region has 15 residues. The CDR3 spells CASSLDYSNTGELFF. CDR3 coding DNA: TGTGCCAGCAGCTTAGATTACTCGAACACCGGGGAGCTGTTTTTT.

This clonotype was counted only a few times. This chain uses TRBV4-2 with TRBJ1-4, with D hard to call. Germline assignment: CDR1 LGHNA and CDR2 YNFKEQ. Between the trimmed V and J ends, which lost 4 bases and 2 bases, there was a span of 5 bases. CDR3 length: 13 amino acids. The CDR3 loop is CASSPDTNEKLFF. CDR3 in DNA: TGTGCCAGCAGCCCCGATACTAATGAAAAACTGTTTTTT.

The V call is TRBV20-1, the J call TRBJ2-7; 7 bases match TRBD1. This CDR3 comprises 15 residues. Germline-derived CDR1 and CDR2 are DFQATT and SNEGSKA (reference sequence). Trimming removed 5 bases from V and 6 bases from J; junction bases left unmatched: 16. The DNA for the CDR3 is TGCAGTGCTGGGACAGTTTTTCGGCCAACATCCGAGCAGTACTTC. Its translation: CSAGTVFRPTSEQYF.

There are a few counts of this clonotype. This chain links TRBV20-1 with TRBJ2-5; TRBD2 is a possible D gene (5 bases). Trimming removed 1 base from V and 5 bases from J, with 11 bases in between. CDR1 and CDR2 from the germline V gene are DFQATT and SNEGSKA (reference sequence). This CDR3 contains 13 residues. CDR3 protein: CSARAPGKETQYF. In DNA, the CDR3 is TGCAGTGCTAGAGCTCCGGGGAAGGAGACCCAGTACTTC.

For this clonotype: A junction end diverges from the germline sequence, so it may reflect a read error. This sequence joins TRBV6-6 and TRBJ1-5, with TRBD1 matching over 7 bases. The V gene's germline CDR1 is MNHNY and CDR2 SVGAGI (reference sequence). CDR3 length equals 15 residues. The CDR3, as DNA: TGTGCCAGCAGTACACAGGGGCTAGGCAATCAGACCCAGCATTTT. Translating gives CASSTQGLGNQTQHF.

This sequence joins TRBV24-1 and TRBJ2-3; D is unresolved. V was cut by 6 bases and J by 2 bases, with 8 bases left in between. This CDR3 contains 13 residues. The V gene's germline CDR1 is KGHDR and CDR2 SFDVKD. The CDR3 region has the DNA TGTGCCACCAGTCCCACCTACACAGATACGCAGTATTTT. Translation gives CATSPTYTDTQYF.

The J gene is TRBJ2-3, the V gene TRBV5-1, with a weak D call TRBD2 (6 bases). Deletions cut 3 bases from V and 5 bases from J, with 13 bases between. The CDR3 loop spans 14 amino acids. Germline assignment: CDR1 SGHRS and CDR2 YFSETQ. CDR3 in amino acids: CASSSTTGGDTQYF. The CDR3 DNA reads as TGCGCCAGCAGCTCGACCACCGGGGGAGATACGCAGTATTTT.

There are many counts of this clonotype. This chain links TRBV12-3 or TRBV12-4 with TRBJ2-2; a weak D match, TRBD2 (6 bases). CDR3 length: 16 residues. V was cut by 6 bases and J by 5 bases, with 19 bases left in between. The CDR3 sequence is CASSPRGGKGTGELFF. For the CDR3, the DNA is TGTGCCAGCAGCCCACGGGGCGGGAAGGGTACCGGGGAGCTGTTTTTT.

CDR3 amino acids: CASTHRLSLRGYTF. The DNA of the CDR3 is TGTGCCAGCACCCATCGACTCTCCCTCCGGGGCTACACCTTC. The chain recombines TRBV6-5 with TRBJ1-2; D gene unclear. Trimming took 7 bases from V and 8 from J, leaving 20 bases between them. The CDR3 has 14 amino acids. In germline, CDR1 is MNHEY, CDR2 SVGAGI.

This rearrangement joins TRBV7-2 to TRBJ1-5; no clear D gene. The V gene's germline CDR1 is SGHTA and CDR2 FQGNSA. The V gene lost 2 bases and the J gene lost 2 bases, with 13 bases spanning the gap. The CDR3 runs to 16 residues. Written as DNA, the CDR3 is TGTGCCAGCAGCTTAAACAGCGCGGGCGGCAATCAGCCCCAGCATTTT. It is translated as CASSLNSAGGNQPQHF.

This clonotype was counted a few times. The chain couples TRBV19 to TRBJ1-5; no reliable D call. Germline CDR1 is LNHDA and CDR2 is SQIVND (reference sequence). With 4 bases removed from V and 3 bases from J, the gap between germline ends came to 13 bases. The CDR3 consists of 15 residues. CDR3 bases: TGTGCCAGTAGTAAACTCCAGGTCGACAATCAGCCCCAGCATTTT. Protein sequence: CASSKLQVDNQPQHF.

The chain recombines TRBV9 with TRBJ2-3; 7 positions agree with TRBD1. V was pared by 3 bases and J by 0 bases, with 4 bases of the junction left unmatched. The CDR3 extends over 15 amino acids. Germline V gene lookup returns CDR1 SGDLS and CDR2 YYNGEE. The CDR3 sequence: CASSATGASTDTQYF. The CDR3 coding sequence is TGTGCCAGCAGCGCCACAGGGGCCAGCACAGATACGCAGTATTTT. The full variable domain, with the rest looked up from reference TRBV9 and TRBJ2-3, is DSGVTQTPKHLITATGQRVTLRCSPRSGDLSVYWYQQSLDQGLQFLIQYYNGEERAKGNILERFSAQQFPDLHSELNLSSLELGDSALYFCASSATGASTDTQYFGPGTRLTVL.